A single T cell receptor (beta chain) is shown here with its context. The germline gene is not matched at one end of the junction; a read error may be the cause. This entry comes from a study of blood T cell repertoires in COVID-19. Study context: COVID-19 samples collected from the United States, Italy and Spain covered acute and convalescent phases.

This CDR3 has 11 amino acids. Germline CDR1 and CDR2: SGHNT and YYREEE (reference sequence). Authors' data handling: Estimation of nucleated cell counts was performed using reference gene primer amplification. Libraries were prepared by immunoSEQ multiplex PCR; TCRdb keeps only in-frame clonotypes and omits some of them. V, J and clone size reflect that table, while D and trimming were determined from the DNA. Counted here are approximately 140,000 clones, around 80% occurring once; the ten biggest clones make up 2.4%. Participants were aged about 18 to 89 years from around 25 US areas. The chain recombines TRBV5-4 with TRBJ2-7; D is unresolved. This clonotype was sampled from a man aged 35 to 55 with acute COVID-19. The sample consisted of PBMCs or T cells enriched from blood (not recorded which). CDR3: CAGDSSHEQYF. CDR3 bases: TGTGCCGGAGACTCCTCCCACGAGCAGTACTTC.